Listed below are T cell receptor beta chains from one sample, sequenced in a study of blood T cell repertoires in COVID-19. Sequenced by immunoSEQ multiplex PCR; TCRdb stores in-frame clones only, minus some. Seen here are 200,000 to 250,000 clones, 70% to 90% observed once, and the top ten hold approximately 2.1%. The specimen was peripheral blood. All receptors come from a man aged 25 to 40 who had recovered from COVID-19. The CDR3 runs from the conserved cysteine through the conserved F or W. The D gene is left open where the match is weak. Expanded clones get a size class; other rows say once, few or many, or leave the size out.

>TRBJ1-1|TRBD1|TRBV5-1|-
TGCGCCAGCAGCTTCAGCTACAGGGGGGAAGCTTTCTTT
CASSFSYRGEAFF
>TRBJ1-5|-|TRBV10-3|-
TGTGCCATCAGTGATCCGGGGTTGAGCAATCAGCCCCAGCATTTT
CAISDPGLSNQPQHF
>TRBJ2-7|TRBD1|TRBV14|-
TGTGCCAGCAGCCACGGGACAGGGGAAGGGGTCGGGCAGTACTTC
CASSHGTGEGVGQYF
>TRBJ1-2|TRBD1|TRBV7-9|-
TGTGCCAGCTCAGACAGGGGGTCGACTAACTATGGCTACACCTTC
CASSDRGSTNYGYTF
>TRBJ1-5|-|TRBV4-1|-
TGCGCCAGCAGCCTAGACTCCCGGGAGGTTCGAAGACCCCAGCATTTT
CASSLDSREVRRPQHF
>TRBJ2-1|TRBD2|TRBV6-5|-
TGTGCCAGCAGTAGACTAGCGGGCGAGCAGTTCTTC
CASSRLAGEQFF
>TRBJ2-7|TRBD1|TRBV11-2|-
TGTGCCAGCAGCGCCGACAGGGGGCGCGAGCAGTACTTC
CASSADRGREQYF
>TRBJ2-4|-|TRBV6-5|-
TGTGCCAGCAGTTACGGGGCAGGGGCTGGCAAAAACATTCAGTACTTC
CASSYGAGAGKNIQYF
>TRBJ2-3|TRBD1|TRBV11-2|-
TGTGCCAGCAGCCGTGCGGGACAGGGGGCGACAGATACGCAGTATTTT
CASSRAGQGATDTQYF
>TRBJ2-1|TRBD2|TRBV27|once
TGTGCCAGCAGTGCGGGGGGACCGCGCGGGTGGTTCTTC
CASSAGGPRGWFF
>TRBJ1-5|-|TRBV10-1|-
TGCGCCAGCAGTGTTTTGCGGGGCCAGCCCCAGCATTTT
CASSVLRGQPQHF
>TRBJ2-7|-|TRBV2|-
TGTGCCAGTTCAGTATCAGGCCACGAGCAGTACTTC
CASSVSGHEQYF
>TRBJ2-1|-|TRBV5-1|-
TGCGCCAGCAGCTTCGAGCAGGGGGGATACAATGAGCAGTTCTTC
CASSFEQGGYNEQFF
>TRBJ2-1|-|TRBV5-1|-
TGCGCCAGCAGCCGCGGGGCCTACAATGAGCAGTTCTTC
CASSRGAYNEQFF
>TRBJ2-7|TRBD1|TRBV5-6|-
TGTGCCAGCAGCTTGGGCGACAGGGGTTTTTTCGAGCAGTACTTC
CASSLGDRGFFEQYF
>TRBJ1-2|-|TRBV11-3|-
TGTGCCAGCAGCTTATCCGGGAGAGGCTACACCTTC
CASSLSGRGYTF
>TRBJ2-2|-|TRBV12-5|few
TGTGCTAGTGGTGACGACAGCTCGAACACCGGGGAGCTGTTTTTT
CASGDDSSNTGELFF
>TRBJ1-5|TRBD1|TRBV2|-
TGTGCCAGCAGCGTTACAGGGGTCAATCAGCCCCAGCATTTT
CASSVTGVNQPQHF
>TRBJ2-6|TRBD1|TRBV19|-
TGTGCCAGTACTGGACAGGGGCTAGCTGGGGCCAACGTCCTGACTTTC
CASTGQGLAGANVLTF
>TRBJ2-7|-|TRBV15|-
TGTGCCACCAGCCCCCGACCGACTTCCTACGAGCAGTACTTC
CATSPRPTSYEQYF
>TRBJ1-5|TRBD1|TRBV19|-
TGTCCTCGTCCGGGACAGGGTATGAACAATCAGCCCCAGCATTTT
CPRPGQGMNNQPQHF
>TRBJ1-1|-|TRBV20-1|-
TGCAGTGCTAGAGATCTCACTGAAGCTTTCTTT
CSARDLTEAFF
>TRBJ1-4|-|TRBV18|-
TGTGCCAGCTCACCAGGGCAGACCGAGGAAAAACTGTTTTTT
CASSPGQTEEKLFF
>TRBJ2-3|TRBD2|TRBV5-1|-
TGCGCCAGCAGCTCGGGACTAGCGGGGGGCCCTCAAACAGATACGCAGTATTTT
CASSSGLAGGPQTDTQYF
>TRBJ2-7|-|TRBV6-5|-
TGTGCCAGCAGCGCCTACCTTTCCGGGACAATGGAGCAGTACTTC
CASSAYLSGTMEQYF
>TRBJ2-5|-|TRBV11-2|-
TGTGCCAGCAGCTTATGGAGCGGACAAGAGACCCAGTACTTC
CASSLWSGQETQYF
>TRBJ1-1|-|TRBV12-5|-
TGTGCTAGTGGTTTACTCACTGAAGCTTTCTTT
CASGLLTEAFF
>TRBJ2-7|TRBD1|TRBV6-5|-
TGTGCCAGCAGTTTACGACAGGGGACCTACGAGCAGTACTTC
CASSLRQGTYEQYF
>TRBJ2-7|TRBD2|TRBV5-6|-
TGTGCCAGCGGACCTAGCGGGGGGCTCCGTACCTACGAGCAGTACTTC
CASGPSGGLRTYEQYF
>TRBJ1-1|-|TRBV18|once
TGTGCCAGCCTGACTCAAAGTAGTGAAGCTTTCTTT
CASLTQSSEAFF
>TRBJ1-3|-|TRBV5-4|few
TGTGCCAGCAGCACTGGGACGTGGAGGGACACCATATATTTT
CASSTGTWRDTIYF
>TRBJ2-7|TRBD1|TRBV4-2|-
TGTGCCAGCAGCCAAGCAGACAGAGGGGGCCCCCACGAGCAGTACTTC
CASSQADRGGPHEQYF
>TRBJ2-5|-|TRBV7-9|-
TGTGCCAGCACCCTAACCGGTGGTGGAGAGACCCAGTACTTC
CASTLTGGGETQYF
>TRBJ2-7|-|TRBV5-1|-
TGCGCCAGCAGCTTTTCCGGGTCGTACTACGAGCAGTACTTC
CASSFSGSYYEQYF
>TRBJ1-2|-|TRBV5-6|once
TGTGCCAGCAGCTTGGGAGGGAATATAAACTATGGCTACACCTTC
CASSLGGNINYGYTF
>TRBJ1-6|-|TRBV4-3|-
TGCGCCAGCAGCCAAGATAGGCAGGGCTCCTATAATTCACCCCTCCACTTT
CASSQDRQGSYNSPLHF
>TRBJ1-3|-|TRBV29-1|-
TGCAGCGTGCGCTCTGGAAACACCATATATTTT
CSVRSGNTIYF
>TRBJ2-1|TRBD2|TRBV6-5|-
TGTGCCAGCAGGGCGGGGGGGCCCTACAATGAGCAGTTCTTC
CASRAGGPYNEQFF
>TRBJ1-1|-|TRBV7-8|-
TGTGCCAGCAGCGGCAACCTGAACACTGAAGCTTTCTTT
CASSGNLNTEAFF
>TRBJ2-7|-|TRBV6-5|-
TGTGCCAGCAGTTACTTTCGAGAAAGCTCCTACGAGCAGTACTTC
CASSYFRESSYEQYF
>TRBJ2-3|TRBD2|TRBV11-2|-
TGTGCCAGCAGTCAGGAACAGGGACTAGCGGGGGTAGATACGCAGTATTTT
CASSQEQGLAGVDTQYF
>TRBJ1-6|-|TRBV9|-
TGTGCCAGCAGCGTAGGGCAAGATAATTCACCCCTCCACTTT
CASSVGQDNSPLHF
>TRBJ1-1|-|TRBV4-1|-
TGCGCCAGCAGCCAAGGGAGGGGACTTCACGGAAACACTGAAGCTTTCTTT
CASSQGRGLHGNTEAFF
>TRBJ1-1|-|TRBV6-5|-
TGTGCCAGCAGTTACTCGCTTGTGGGAGGCACTGAAGCTTTCTTT
CASSYSLVGGTEAFF
>TRBJ2-1|TRBD1|TRBV5-8|-
TGTGCCAGCAGCTCGGGACAGGTTATGGGGAATGAGCAGTTCTTC
CASSSGQVMGNEQFF
>TRBJ2-1|TRBD2|TRBV5-6|-
TGTGCCAGCATCCCCGGGACTAGCTGGAATGAGCAGTTCTTC
CASIPGTSWNEQFF
>TRBJ2-1|TRBD1|TRBV18|-
TGTGCCAGCTCACCACCGACAGGGGTCAGGAATGAGCAGTTCTTC
CASSPPTGVRNEQFF
>TRBJ1-2|-|TRBV9|-
TGTGCCAGCAGCGTAGATGGCAGGGGCGAACTCGGCTACACCTTC
CASSVDGRGELGYTF
>TRBJ1-2|-|TRBV7-6|-
TGTGCCAGCAGCTTGCGCGTGGGGGGGGACTACACCTTC
CASSLRVGGDYTF
>TRBJ2-2|TRBD1|TRBV19|few
TGTGCCAGTAGTATGACAGGGGGCACCGGGGAGCTGTTTTTT
CASSMTGGTGELFF
>TRBJ2-3|TRBD1|TRBV6-5|-
TGTGCCAGCAGTTACTCATTAGGACAGGCGATGTCACAGTATTTT
CASSYSLGQAMSQYF
>TRBJ1-1|-|TRBV4-1|-
TGCGCCAGCAGCCAAAGGGTAGGGGTCACTGAAGCTTTCTTT
CASSQRVGVTEAFF
>TRBJ1-2|-|TRBV19|-
TGTGCCAGTAGTATAAGCTACAGGCCGGGGGATGGCTACACCTTC
CASSISYRPGDGYTF
>TRBJ2-2|-|TRBV9|-
TGTGCCAGCAGCCCTACAGACCCCGGGGAGCTGTTTTTT
CASSPTDPGELFF
>TRBJ2-6|TRBD1|TRBV5-1|-
TGCGCCAGCAGCTTGTTGGGACAGGGTACCAACGTCCTGACTTTC
CASSLLGQGTNVLTF